Following are 23 T cell receptor beta chains from one sample sequenced in a study of tumor-infiltrating lymphocytes in localized non-small cell lung cancer. TCRdb's copy holds only in-frame clones and misses some; the assay was immunoSEQ multiplex PCR. The table includes 10,000 to 15,000 clones, 67% detected once. The specimen was uninvolved lung tissue not adjacent to the tumor. These receptors all stem from a human donor with non-small cell lung cancer.

The chain couples TRBV7-2 to TRBJ2-5; D perhaps matches TRBD2 (6 bases). The CDR3 contains 14 residues. From germline, CDR1 is SGHTA and CDR2 FQGNSA. V was pared by 1 base and J by 4 bases, with 10 bases between. The chain's CDR3 is CASSLVAVAETQYF. CDR3 nucleotides: TGTGCCAGCAGCTTAGTAGCGGTTGCAGAGACCCAGTACTTC.

This clone came up once. The genes are TRBV6-5 and TRBJ2-2, with D hard to call. Germline CDR1 and CDR2: MNHEY and SVGAGI. The CDR3 extends over 13 amino acids. V lost 4 bases, J lost 2 bases, and 5 bases lay in between. The CDR3: CASSSPNTGELFF. CDR3 nucleotide sequence: TGTGCCAGCAGTTCTCCTAACACCGGGGAGCTGTTTTTT.

This clone was picked up a small number of times. The rearrangement links TRBV30 to TRBJ2-2; D remains unclear. CDR3 length: 10 residues. Trimming took 2 bases from V and 6 from J, leaving 1 base between them. Looked up from germline, CDR1 is GTSNPN and CDR2 is SVGIG (reference sequence). CDR3 loop: CAWSSGELFF. In DNA form, the CDR3 reads TGTGCCTGGAGTTCCGGGGAGCTGTTTTTT. The full variable domain, rest sourced from reference TRBV30 and TRBJ2-2, is SQTIHQWPATLVQPVGSPLSLECTVEGTSNPNLYWYRQAAGRGLQLLFYSVGIGQISSEVPQNLSASRPQDRQFILSSKKLLLSDSGFYLCAWSSGELFFGEGSRLTVL.

This sequence joins TRBV21-1 and TRBJ2-6; no check of the table's D call, TRBD1, against the DNA was made. TRBV21-1 is a pseudogene locus. The CDR3 loop spans 19 amino acids. The CDR3: CASSKALRDRSSGANVLTF. The CDR3 coding sequence is TGTGCCAGCAGCAAAGCCTTACGGGACAGAAGCTCTGGGGCCAACGTCCTGACTTTC.

The rearrangement joins TRBV7-2 to TRBJ2-7; D possibly uses TRBD1 or TRBD2 (5 bases each). The V gene lost 4 bases and the J gene lost 4 bases, with 14 bases spanning the gap. Germline V gives CDR1 SGHTA, CDR2 FQGNSA. The CDR3 runs to 14 residues. The CDR3 nucleotides read TGTGCCAGCAGCTCTGCTACTGGGGGTTACGAGCAGTACTTC. Its translation is CASSSATGGYEQYF.

The table lists this clone with a few counts. The chain employs TRBV10-3 and TRBJ2-1; 14 positions match TRBD2. The junction had 10 bases not matched to a gene; V was cut back by 4 bases and J by 8 bases. CDR3 size: 17 residues. Germline CDR1 and CDR2: ENHRY and SYGVKD. The chain's CDR3 is CAISGGTSGGPVHEQFF. The CDR3 DNA reads TGTGCCATCAGTGGTGGGACTAGCGGGGGACCTGTCCATGAGCAGTTCTTC.

The CDR3 DNA reads as TGCGCCAGCAGCCACAACCAGAATGAAAAACTGTTTTTT. Protein: CASSHNQNEKLFF. The V gene is TRBV4-3, the J gene TRBJ1-4; D gene ambiguous. The CDR3 length is 13 residues. Germline CDR1 LGHNA, CDR2 YSLEER. The V and J ends lost 3 bases and 5 bases respectively, with 7 bases between them.

This chain connects TRBV14 to TRBJ2-3; D may match TRBD1 or TRBD2 (7 bases each). V lost 3 bases to trimming and J lost 6 bases, with 16 bases between them. CDR1 and CDR2 from the germline V gene are SGHDN and FVKESK. CDR3 length: 15 residues. The CDR3 protein is CASSQWTGLGDTQYF. The CDR3 coding sequence is TGTGCCAGCAGCCAGTGGACAGGACTAGGGGATACGCAGTATTTT. Filled out from reference TRBV14 and TRBJ2-3, the complete variable domain reads EAGVTQFPSHSVIEKGQTVTLRCDPISGHDNLYWYRRVMGKEIKFLLHFVKESKQDESGMPNNRFLAERTGGTYSTLKVQPAELEDSGVYFCASSQWTGLGDTQYFGPGTRLTVL.

The chain recombines TRBV9 with TRBJ2-3, with D perhaps matching TRBD2 (7 bases). From germline, CDR1 is SGDLS and CDR2 YYNGEE. The CDR3 contains 14 residues. V was trimmed by 3 bases and J by 5 bases, leaving 13 bases between them. In DNA form, the CDR3 reads TGTGCCAGCAGCGAAGGGGGGGGCCGAGATACGCAGTATTTT. It encodes CASSEGGGRDTQYF.

This clone was recorded once. This rearrangement joins TRBV7-2 to TRBJ2-7; D may be TRBD1 (6 bases). CDR3 length: 15 residues. CDR1 is SGHTA, CDR2 FQGNSA, per germline. The V end lost 5 bases, the J end lost 2 bases, and 16 bases lay between the germline ends. The CDR3 DNA reads as TGTGCCAGCAGCCGCGTCTCAGGGGAGACCTACGAGCAGTACTTC. Amino acids: CASSRVSGETYEQYF.

This clone is a singleton in its sample. The V and J genes are TRBV10-3 and TRBJ1-1; 11 nucleotides line up with TRBD1. V was clipped by 5 bases and J by 4 bases; unmatched bases: 6. The CDR3 length is 15 residues. Germline V gene sequence: CDR1 ENHRY, CDR2 SYGVKD. The CDR3 reads CAISPGTGGFTEAFF. The CDR3 nucleotides are TGTGCCATCAGTCCCGGGACAGGGGGATTCACTGAAGCTTTCTTT.

The rearrangement uses TRBV6-5 and TRBJ1-6; 8 nucleotides agree with TRBD1. Germline V gene lookup returns CDR1 MNHEY and CDR2 SVGAGI. Trimming at V came to 5 bases and at J to 9 bases, leaving 9 bases not matched to a gene. This CDR3 contains 15 residues. This CDR3 reads CASSPTTGGGSPLHF. DNA for the CDR3: TGTGCCAGCAGTCCAACCACAGGGGGGGGTTCACCCCTCCACTTT.

By proportion, this clone is medium-sized. The chain has TRBV7-2 and TRBJ2-1; 15 bases map to TRBD2. Germline CDR1 is SGHTA and CDR2 is FQGNSA. The junction had 6 bases not matched to a gene; V was cut back by 5 bases and J by 4 bases. The CDR3 totals 17 residues. CDR3 residues: CASSPGLAGGSYNEQFF. For the CDR3, the DNA is TGTGCCAGCAGCCCGGGACTAGCGGGGGGCTCATACAATGAGCAGTTCTTC.

J is TRBJ2-7 and V is TRBV7-2; 7 nucleotides line up with TRBD2. V gave up 2 bases and J gave up 5 bases; unmatched junction bases: 9. The germline V gene has CDR1 SGHTA and CDR2 FQGNSA. The CDR3 loop spans 15 amino acids. The CDR3 loop is CASSLMMVAGNEQYF. The CDR3 coding sequence is TGTGCCAGCAGCTTAATGATGGTAGCGGGCAACGAGCAGTACTTC.

The J gene is TRBJ2-1, the V gene TRBV2; D call uncertain. The CDR3 runs 11 residues. CDR1 is SNHLY and CDR2 is FYNNEI in the germline V gene. V lost 6 bases and J lost 4, with 4 bases in between. The CDR3 here is CASSLYNEQFF. The CDR3 bases are TGTGCCAGCAGCCTATACAATGAGCAGTTCTTC.

This clone has a handful of counts. The J gene is TRBJ2-7, the V gene TRBV27; 8 bases line up with TRBD1. From germline, CDR1 is MNHEY and CDR2 SMNVEV (reference sequence). The CDR3 loop spans 16 amino acids. Losses at the gene ends were 4 bases for V and 3 bases for J; bases not matched to a gene: 11. CDR3 residues: CASSSLTGTGFYEQYF. The CDR3 bases are TGTGCCAGCAGTTCATTAACCGGGACAGGTTTCTACGAGCAGTACTTC.

The chain has TRBV2 and TRBJ2-5; TRBD1 agrees at 9 bases. The V gene end was trimmed by 5 bases and the J gene end by 2 bases; junction bases not matched to a gene: 9. CDR3 length equals 16 residues. Germline CDR1 reads SNHLY; CDR2 reads FYNNEI. The CDR3 here is CASSQTGQGNQETQYF. The DNA for the CDR3 is TGTGCCAGCAGTCAAACCGGACAGGGGAATCAAGAGACCCAGTACTTC.

The V call is TRBV6-1, the J call TRBJ1-2; TRBD1 aligns across 9 bases. V trimming: 8 bases; J trimming: 8 bases; junction bases outside the gene matches: 12. This CDR3 is built from 14 residues. Germline V gene sequence: CDR1 MNHNS, CDR2 SASEGT. The CDR3 region is CASLLQGAPRGYTF. CDR3 bases: TGTGCCAGCCTTTTACAGGGGGCGCCTCGGGGCTACACCTTC.

This chain connects TRBV7-2 to TRBJ1-2; D possibly corresponds to TRBD1 (5 bases). V lost 4 bases to trimming and J lost 8 bases, with 26 bases between them. The length of the CDR3 is 17 residues. The V gene's germline CDR1 is SGHTA and CDR2 FQGNSA. In nucleotides, the CDR3 is TGTGCCAGCAGCTCAACTTACGTGAGGGGAGGAAGAAACGGCTACACCTTC. This translates into CASSSTYVRGGRNGYTF.

J is TRBJ2-2 and V is TRBV9; 10 nucleotides line up with TRBD1. The V gene's germline CDR1 is SGDLS and CDR2 YYNGEE. J lost 4 bases, V lost 4 bases, and 7 bases had no gene match. The CDR3 sequence is 16 residues long. In DNA form, the CDR3 reads TGTGCCAGCAGCCTCAGGACAGGGGGAGTCACCGGGGAGCTGTTTTTT. It translates to CASSLRTGGVTGELFF.

The gene calls are TRBV7-2 and TRBJ2-1; D ambiguous. The ends were cut back, 6 bases at V and 1 base at J, with 10 bases in the middle. The CDR3 has 14 residues. The germline CDR1 and CDR2 sequences are SGHTA and FQGNSA. The CDR3 DNA follows: TGTGCCAGCAGTCCCTCAAAGTCCTACAATGAGCAGTTCTTC. It codes for CASSPSKSYNEQFF. Looking up the rest from reference TRBV7-2 and TRBJ2-1 gives the full variable domain: GAGVSQSPSNKVTEKGKDVELRCDPISGHTALYWYRQSLGQGLEFLIYFQGNSAPDKSGLPSDRFSAERTGGSVSTLTIQRTQQEDSAVYLCASSPSKSYNEQFFGPGTRLTVL.

The V gene is TRBV2, the J gene TRBJ1-1; D is unclear. This CDR3 is 11 amino acids long. CDR1 is SNHLY, CDR2 FYNNEI, per germline. V lost 6 bases to trimming and J lost 10 bases, with 12 bases between them. The DNA of the CDR3 is TGTGCCAGCAGCTCCAGAGACCGAGCTTTCTTT. This sequence encodes CASSSRDRAFF.

This clone was picked up a small number of times. This rearrangement joins TRBV11-2 to TRBJ2-5; D possibly corresponds to TRBD2 (6 bases). This CDR3 has 14 amino acids. Germline V gives CDR1 SGHAT, CDR2 FQNNGV. V was trimmed by 1 base and J by 4 bases, leaving 10 bases between them. The CDR3 nucleotides are TGTGCCAGCAGCTTAGTGTCCGGGGGAGAGACCCAGTACTTC. Translating it yields CASSLVSGGETQYF. The whole variable domain, remainder taken from reference TRBV11-2 and TRBJ2-5, is EAGVAQSPRYKIIEKRQSVAFWCNPISGHATLYWYQQILGQGPKLLIQFQNNGVVDDSQLPKDRFSAERLKGVDSTLKIQPAKLEDSAVYLCASSLVSGGETQYFGPGTRLLVL.